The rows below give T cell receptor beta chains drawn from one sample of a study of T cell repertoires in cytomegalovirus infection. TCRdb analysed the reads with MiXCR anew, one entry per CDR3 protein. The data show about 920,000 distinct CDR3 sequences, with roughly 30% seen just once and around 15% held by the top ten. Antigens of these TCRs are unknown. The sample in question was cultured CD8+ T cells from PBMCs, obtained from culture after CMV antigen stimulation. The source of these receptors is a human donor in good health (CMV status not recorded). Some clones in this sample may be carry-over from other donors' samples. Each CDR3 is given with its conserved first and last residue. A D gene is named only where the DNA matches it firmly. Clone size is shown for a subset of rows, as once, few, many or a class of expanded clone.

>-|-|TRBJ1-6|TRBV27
CASSFGVSPLHF
TGTGCCAGCAGTTTCGGGGTTTCACCCCTCCACTTT
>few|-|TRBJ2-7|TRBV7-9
CASSSSRGEIYEQYF
TGTGCCAGCAGCTCTTCGAGGGGGGAAATCTACGAGCAGTACTTC
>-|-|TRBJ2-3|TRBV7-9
CASSPRGGSTDTQYF
TGTGCCAGCAGCCCTAGGGGGGGAAGCACAGATACGCAGTATTTT
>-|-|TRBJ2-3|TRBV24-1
CATSDSGQGPTDTQYF
TGTGCCACCAGTGATTCCGGGCAGGGCCCCACAGATACGCAGTATTTT
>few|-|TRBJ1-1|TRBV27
CASRPQVNTEAFF
TGTGCCAGCAGGCCCCAAGTGAACACTGAAGCTTTCTTT
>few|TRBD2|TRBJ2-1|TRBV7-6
CASSLPRQISGGVYNEQFF
TGTGCCAGCAGCTTACCGCGTCAGATATCGGGGGGTGTCTACAATGAGCAGTTCTTC
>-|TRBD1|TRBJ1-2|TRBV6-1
CATRGSGGGDYTF
TGTGCCACCCGGGGGTCAGGGGGCGGTGACTACACCTTC
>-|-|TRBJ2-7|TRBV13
CASSLGRGRTYEQYF
TGTGCCAGCAGCTTAGGCAGGGGAAGGACCTACGAGCAGTACTTC
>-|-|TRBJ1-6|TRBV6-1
CASSPDTAGGGSPLHF
TGTGCCAGCAGTCCCGATACTGCAGGAGGGGGTTCACCCCTCCACTTT
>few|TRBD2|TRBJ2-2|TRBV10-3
CAISPFGTSAPGELFF
TGTGCCATCAGTCCTTTCGGGACTAGCGCTCCCGGGGAGCTGTTTTTT
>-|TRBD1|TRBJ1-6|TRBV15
CATEHRGDSPLHF
TGTGCCACCGAGCACAGGGGTGATTCACCCCTCCACTTT
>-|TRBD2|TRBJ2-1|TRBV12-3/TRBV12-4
CASSLLAGGLDYNEQFF
TGTGCCAGCAGTTTACTGGCGGGGGGGCTTGACTACAATGAGCAGTTCTTC
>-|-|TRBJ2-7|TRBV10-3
CAISDGGNSYEQYF
TGTGCCATCAGTGACGGAGGGAATTCCTACGAGCAGTACTTC
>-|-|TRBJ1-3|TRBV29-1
CSALTLNSGNTIYF
TGCAGCGCCCTAACCCTAAACTCTGGAAACACCATATATTTT
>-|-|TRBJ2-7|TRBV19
CASSHFAGSSYEQYF
TGTGCCAGTAGCCACTTCGCGGGCAGCTCCTACGAGCAGTACTTC
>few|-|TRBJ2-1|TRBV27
CASSLLGADEQFF
TGTGCCAGCAGCCTTCTAGGGGCGGATGAGCAGTTCTTC
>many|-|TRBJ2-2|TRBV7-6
CASSSRVTGELFF
TGTGCCAGCAGCTCCAGGGTCACCGGGGAGCTGTTTTTT
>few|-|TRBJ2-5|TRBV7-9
CASSPTTNRETQYF
TGTGCCAGCAGCCCTACTACAAACAGGGAGACCCAGTACTTC
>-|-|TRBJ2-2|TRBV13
CASSYDEGGELFF
TGTGCCAGCAGCTATGATGAGGGCGGGGAGCTGTTTTTT
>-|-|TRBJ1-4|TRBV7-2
CASSLGGRQTVF
TGTGCCAGCAGCTTAGGGGGCCGACAAACCGTTTTT
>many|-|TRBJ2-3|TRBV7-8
CASSEWDSGSDTQYF
TGTGCCAGCAGCGAGTGGGACAGCGGGTCAGATACGCAGTATTTT
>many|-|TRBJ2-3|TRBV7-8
CASSSQGLGTDTQYF
TGTGCCAGCAGCTCGCAGGGGTTAGGGACAGATACGCAGTATTTT
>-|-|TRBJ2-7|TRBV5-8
CASSLLTGPAPYEQYF
TGTGCCAGCAGCTTGTTAACAGGGCCAGCACCTTACGAGCAGTACTTC
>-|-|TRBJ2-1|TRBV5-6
CASSLGATYNEQFF
TGTGCCAGCAGCCTAGGGGCAACCTACAATGAGCAGTTCTTC
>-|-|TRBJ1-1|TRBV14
CASSQGARSITEAFF
TGTGCCAGCAGCCAAGGGGCCAGGTCAATCACTGAAGCTTTCTTT
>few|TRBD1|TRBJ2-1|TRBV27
CASSHLPGQGENEQFF
TGTGCCAGCAGCCATTTACCGGGACAGGGAGAGAATGAGCAGTTCTTC
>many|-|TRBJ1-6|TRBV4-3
CASSQERSHNSPLHF
TGCGCCAGCAGCCAAGAGCGGAGCCATAATTCACCCCTCCACTTT
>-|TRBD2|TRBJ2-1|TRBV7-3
CVSSSGLAAYNEQFF
TGTGTCAGCAGCTCCGGACTAGCGGCCTACAATGAGCAGTTCTTC
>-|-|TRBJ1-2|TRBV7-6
CASSLVGPLTGYTF
TGTGCCAGCAGCTTAGTCGGCCCCCTTACGGGCTACACCTTC
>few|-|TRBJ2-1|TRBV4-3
CASSQESRNEQFF
TGCGCCAGCAGCCAAGAGAGCAGGAATGAGCAGTTCTTC
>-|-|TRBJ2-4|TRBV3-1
CASSAQENIQYF
TGTGCCAGCAGCGCACAGGAAAACATTCAGTACTTC
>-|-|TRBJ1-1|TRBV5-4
CASSFQMDITLLNTEAFF
TGTGCCAGCAGCTTTCAGATGGACATCACTCTTCTAAACACTGAAGCTTTCTTT
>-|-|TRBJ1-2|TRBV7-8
CASSLATGKDGYTF
TGTGCCAGCAGCTTAGCGACGGGGAAAGACGGCTACACCTTC
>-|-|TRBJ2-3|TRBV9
CASSVDFMGGAADTQYF
TGTGCCAGCAGCGTAGACTTTATGGGGGGGGCCGCAGATACGCAGTATTTT
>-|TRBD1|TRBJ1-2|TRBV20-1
CSARDRRGLDYGYTF
TGCAGTGCTAGAGATCGGAGGGGGCTTGACTATGGCTACACCTTC
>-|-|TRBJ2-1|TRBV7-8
CASSPNLPPSEQFF
TGTGCCAGCAGCCCAAACCTCCCTCCCTCTGAGCAGTTCTTC
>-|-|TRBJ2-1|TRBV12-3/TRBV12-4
CASSSSWGGDNYNEQFF
TGTGCCAGCAGTTCCTCCTGGGGCGGGGACAACTACAATGAGCAGTTCTTC
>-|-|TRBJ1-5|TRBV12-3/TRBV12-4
CAIGQYSNQPQHF
TGTGCCATAGGACAGTATAGCAATCAGCCCCAGCATTTT
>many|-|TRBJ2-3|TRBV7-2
CASSYRDPSIDTQYF
TGTGCCAGCAGCTACCGGGATCCTAGCATAGATACGCAGTATTTT
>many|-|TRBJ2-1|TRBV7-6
CASSLSAGGPPNEQFF
TGTGCCAGCAGCCTCTCGGCCGGGGGGCCCCCCAATGAGCAGTTCTTC
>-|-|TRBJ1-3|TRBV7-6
CASSMTPLSGNTIYF
TGTGCCAGCAGCATGACACCTCTTTCTGGAAACACCATATATTTT
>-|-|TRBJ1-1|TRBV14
CASSQDPGDTEAFF
TGTGCCAGCAGCCAAGATCCAGGGGACACTGAAGCTTTCTTT
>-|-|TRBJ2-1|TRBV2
CASELEQYNEQFF
TGTGCCAGCGAGCTAGAACAGTACAATGAGCAGTTCTTC
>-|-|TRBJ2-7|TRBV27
CASWRVPYEQYF
TGTGCCAGCTGGAGGGTCCCCTACGAGCAGTACTTC
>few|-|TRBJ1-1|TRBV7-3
CASSPTGGRGTEAFF
TGTGCCAGCAGCCCGACAGGAGGTCGAGGCACTGAAGCTTTCTTT
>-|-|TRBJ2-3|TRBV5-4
CASVPRSSGLPTDTQYF
TGTGCCAGCGTACCCCGCTCCTCGGGACTCCCCACAGATACGCAGTATTTT
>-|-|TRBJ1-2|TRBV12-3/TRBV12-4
CASSLSATNYGYTF
TGTGCCAGCAGTTTATCAGCTACTAACTATGGCTACACCTTC
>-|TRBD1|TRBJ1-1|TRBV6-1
CASSEESGGFTEAFF
TGTGCCAGCAGTGAAGAGTCAGGGGGCTTCACTGAAGCTTTCTTT
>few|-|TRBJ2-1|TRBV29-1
CSAIRRDEQFF
TGCAGCGCAATACGGAGGGACGAGCAGTTCTTC
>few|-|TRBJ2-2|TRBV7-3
CASSLTGKPNTGELFF
TGTGCCAGCAGCTTGACCGGGAAGCCCAACACCGGGGAGCTGTTTTTT
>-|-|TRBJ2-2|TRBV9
CASSVANRPADTGELFF
TGTGCCAGCAGCGTAGCGAACCGGCCGGCGGACACCGGGGAGCTGTTTTTT
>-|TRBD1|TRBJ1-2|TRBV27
CASSETGTGTVYGYTF
TGTGCCAGCAGTGAAACCGGGACAGGGACCGTCTATGGCTACACCTTC
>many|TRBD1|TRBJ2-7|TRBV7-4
CASRLLPGPRGAGGDLGSYEQYF
TGTGCCAGCAGACTCCTCCCGGGACCCAGGGGGGCAGGGGGCGATCTCGGCTCCTACGAGCAGTACTTC
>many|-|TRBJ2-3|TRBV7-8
CASSSATASSTDTQYF
TGTGCCAGCAGCTCCGCGACAGCATCTAGCACAGATACGCAGTATTTT
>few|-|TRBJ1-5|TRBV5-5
CASSLGPRGSNQPQHF
TGTGCCAGCAGCTTGGGGCCGAGGGGAAGCAATCAGCCCCAGCATTTT
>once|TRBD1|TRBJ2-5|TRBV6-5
CASSYSRQGAETQYF
TGTGCCAGCAGTTACTCGAGACAGGGGGCAGAGACCCAGTACTTC
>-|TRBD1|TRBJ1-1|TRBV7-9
CASSSNMGGDSEAFF
TGTGCCAGCAGCTCAAACATGGGGGGGGACAGTGAAGCTTTCTTT
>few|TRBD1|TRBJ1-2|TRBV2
CASSEGTGSYGYTF
TGTGCCAGCAGTGAAGGGACAGGGTCCTATGGCTACACCTTC
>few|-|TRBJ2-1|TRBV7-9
CASSHGSAGQSYNEQFF
TGTGCCAGCAGCCATGGATCAGCAGGGCAATCCTACAATGAGCAGTTCTTC